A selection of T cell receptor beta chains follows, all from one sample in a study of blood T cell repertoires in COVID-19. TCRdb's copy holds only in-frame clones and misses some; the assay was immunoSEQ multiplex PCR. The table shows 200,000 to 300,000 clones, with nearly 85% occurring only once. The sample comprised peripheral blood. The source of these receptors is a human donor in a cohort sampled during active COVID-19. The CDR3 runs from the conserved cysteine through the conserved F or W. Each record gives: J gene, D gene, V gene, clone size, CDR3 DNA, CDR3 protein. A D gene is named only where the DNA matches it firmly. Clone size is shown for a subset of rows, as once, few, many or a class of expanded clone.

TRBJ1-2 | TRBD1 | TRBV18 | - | TGTGCCAGCTCACGGGCAGGGGGTGACCCTAACTATGGCTACACCTTC | CASSRAGGDPNYGYTF
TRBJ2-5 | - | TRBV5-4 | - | TGTGCCAGCAGCTTGTTGCCAGGGCGGGGAGAGACCCAGTACTTC | CASSLLPGRGETQYF
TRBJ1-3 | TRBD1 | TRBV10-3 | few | TGTGCCATCAGGGAGACAGGGTCTGGAAACACCATATATTTT | CAIRETGSGNTIYF
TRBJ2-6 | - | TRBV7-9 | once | TGTGCCAGCAGCTTATCTATTGGGGCCAACGTCCTGACTTTC | CASSLSIGANVLTF
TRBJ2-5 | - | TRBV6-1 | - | TGTGCCAGCAGTGAAGCTACCGGGGGGCATGAGACCCAGTACTTC | CASSEATGGHETQYF
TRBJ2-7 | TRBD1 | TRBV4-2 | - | TGTGCCAGCAGCCTGAGTAACTTACAGGGGGCGTTCTCCTACGAGCAGTACTTC | CASSLSNLQGAFSYEQYF
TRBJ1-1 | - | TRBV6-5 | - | TGTGCCAGCAGTTACTCGAGGAAGGGGCACACTGAAGCTTTCTTT | CASSYSRKGHTEAFF
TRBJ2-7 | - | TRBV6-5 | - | TGTGCCAGCAGCCGTAGTACCAACTCCTACGAGCAGTACTTC | CASSRSTNSYEQYF
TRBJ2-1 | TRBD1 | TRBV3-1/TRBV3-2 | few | TGTGCCAGCAGCCTCCTAGGGGGCCCCCACAATGAGCAGTTCTTC | CASSLLGGPHNEQFF
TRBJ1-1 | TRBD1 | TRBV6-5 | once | TGTGCCAGCACTATGGGACAGGGGGCTGCTGAAGCTTTCTTT | CASTMGQGAAEAFF
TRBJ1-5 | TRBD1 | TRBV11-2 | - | TGTGCCAGCAGCTTGGTAACCGGGACAGCAGATCAGCCCCAGCATTTT | CASSLVTGTADQPQHF
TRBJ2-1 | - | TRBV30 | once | TGTGCCTGGAGTGTACTTAGGGGCAATGAGCAGTTCTTC | CAWSVLRGNEQFF
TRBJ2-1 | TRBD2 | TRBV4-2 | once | TGTGCCAGCAGCCATGGGACTAGCGGGAGTGATGAGCAGTTCTTC | CASSHGTSGSDEQFF
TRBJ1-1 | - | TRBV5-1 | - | TGCGCCAGCAGCTTGGCCCCAGGGGCAGGGGCCACTGAAGCTTTCTTT | CASSLAPGAGATEAFF
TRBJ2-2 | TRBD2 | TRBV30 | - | TGTGCCTGGAGTGTCCGCCTCGGGGGGTCGGGCACCGGGGAGCTGTTTTTT | CAWSVRLGGSGTGELFF
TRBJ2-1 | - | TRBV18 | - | TGTGCCAGCTCACCCGGGATCTCCTACAATGAGCAGTTCTTC | CASSPGISYNEQFF
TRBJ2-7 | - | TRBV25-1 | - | TGTGCCAGCAGTACAAACTACGAGCAGTACTTC | CASSTNYEQYF
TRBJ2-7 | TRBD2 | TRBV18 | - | TGTGCCAGCTCACCAAACGTCGGCGGGGGGACCTACGAGCAGTACTTC | CASSPNVGGGTYEQYF
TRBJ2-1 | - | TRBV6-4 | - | TGTGCCAGCAGTGATTATAGCCTAGGGAGCTCCTACAATGAGCAGTTCTTC | CASSDYSLGSSYNEQFF
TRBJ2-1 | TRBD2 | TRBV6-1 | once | TGTGCCAGCAGTGAAGTGGGGACTAGCGGGGGGCCGTACAATGAGCAGTTCTTC | CASSEVGTSGGPYNEQFF
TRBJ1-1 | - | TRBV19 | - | TGTGCCAGTAGTCGCAAGAGGAGGGGCGGGACTGAAGCTTTCTTT | CASSRKRRGGTEAFF
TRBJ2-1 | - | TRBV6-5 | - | TGTGCCAGCAGTTTCGGGGTAGGGAACAATGAGCAGTTCTTC | CASSFGVGNNEQFF